The rows below give T cell receptor beta chains drawn from one sample of a study of regulatory T cells in long-lasting Graves disease. TCRdb re-analysed the multiplex PCR reads in MiXCR, keeping a single row per CDR3 protein. The data contain roughly 400,000 distinct CDR3 sequences, around 20% of them singletons. Sequences were derived from peripheral blood mononuclear cells (PBMCs), sampled when the disease was refractory, from a patient treated with antithyroid drugs. These receptors all come from a female donor with Graves disease. CDR3s include the opening cysteine and the closing phenylalanine or tryptophan. Fields, in order: D gene, V gene, J gene, clone size, CDR3 protein, CDR3 DNA. The D gene is left open where the match is weak. Expanded clones are given a class, and other clones once, few, many or no size at all.

D gene: .
V gene: TRBV10-1
J gene: TRBJ1-4
clone size: many
CDR3 protein: CASKVLHFEKLFF
CDR3 DNA: TGCGCCAGCAAAGTACTCCATTTTGAAAAACTGTTTTTT

D gene: TRBD1
V gene: TRBV24-1
J gene: TRBJ1-1
clone size: many
CDR3 protein: CATSDSGTGNTEAFF
CDR3 DNA: TGTGCCACCAGTGATTCCGGGACAGGGAACACTGAAGCTTTCTTT

D gene: .
V gene: TRBV10-3
J gene: TRBJ1-5
clone size: few
CDR3 protein: CAIRRDSNQPQHF
CDR3 DNA: TGTGCCATCAGGAGGGATAGCAATCAGCCCCAGCATTTT

D gene: .
V gene: TRBV2
J gene: TRBJ1-2
clone size: many
CDR3 protein: CASSEDSRPGGGYTF
CDR3 DNA: TGTGCCAGCAGTGAAGATAGTCGTCCCGGGGGTGGCTACACCTTC

D gene: .
V gene: TRBV18
J gene: TRBJ2-7
clone size: few
CDR3 protein: CASSSGTSLYEQYF
CDR3 DNA: TGTGCCAGCTCTTCCGGGACGTCGCTTTACGAGCAGTACTTC

D gene: .
V gene: TRBV11-2
J gene: TRBJ2-7
clone size: many
CDR3 protein: CASSLDRTYRESSYEQYF
CDR3 DNA: TGTGCCAGCAGCTTAGATCGGACCTACAGGGAAAGCTCCTACGAGCAGTACTTC

D gene: TRBD1
V gene: TRBV28
J gene: TRBJ1-5
clone size: many
CDR3 protein: CASSRGGEVQPQHF
CDR3 DNA: TGTGCCAGCAGCCGAGGGGGCGAGGTCCAGCCCCAGCATTTT

D gene: TRBD1
V gene: TRBV5-6
J gene: TRBJ2-2
clone size: .
CDR3 protein: CASSHPGQTNTGELFF
CDR3 DNA: TGTGCCAGCAGCCATCCGGGACAGACGAACACCGGGGAGCTGTTTTTT

D gene: .
V gene: TRBV20-1
J gene: TRBJ2-7
clone size: many
CDR3 protein: CSASRRTAPYEQYF
CDR3 DNA: TGCAGTGCTAGTCGCAGAACCGCCCCCTACGAGCAGTACTTC

D gene: .
V gene: TRBV15
J gene: TRBJ2-1
clone size: many
CDR3 protein: CATSRDEQGNEQFF
CDR3 DNA: TGTGCCACCAGCAGAGATGAACAGGGCAATGAGCAGTTCTTC

D gene: TRBD1
V gene: TRBV5-1
J gene: TRBJ1-2
clone size: .
CDR3 protein: CASSPPVRGHGYTF
CDR3 DNA: TGCGCCAGCAGCCCACCAGTCAGGGGGCATGGCTACACCTTC

D gene: .
V gene: TRBV7-2
J gene: TRBJ1-1
clone size: many
CDR3 protein: CASSLLGVRLNTEAFF
CDR3 DNA: TGTGCCAGCAGCTTGCTCGGGGTACGATTGAACACTGAAGCTTTCTTT

D gene: TRBD1
V gene: TRBV12-3/TRBV12-4
J gene: TRBJ2-1
clone size: .
CDR3 protein: CASALRDRDPYNEQFF
CDR3 DNA: TGTGCCAGCGCCCTCCGGGACAGGGACCCCTACAATGAGCAGTTCTTC

D gene: TRBD1
V gene: TRBV10-3
J gene: TRBJ2-1
clone size: .
CDR3 protein: CAISDAGGVGRQFF
CDR3 DNA: TGTGCCATCAGTGATGCAGGGGGTGTAGGTCGGCAGTTCTTC

D gene: TRBD1
V gene: TRBV7-8
J gene: TRBJ2-7
clone size: many
CDR3 protein: CASSLSGTGNEQYF
CDR3 DNA: TGTGCCAGCAGTTTGTCCGGGACAGGGAACGAGCAGTACTTC

D gene: .
V gene: TRBV6-1
J gene: TRBJ1-5
clone size: many
CDR3 protein: CASTLAMGGQPQHF
CDR3 DNA: TGTGCCAGCACCTTAGCTATGGGGGGTCAGCCCCAGCATTTT

D gene: TRBD2
V gene: TRBV11-2
J gene: TRBJ2-2
clone size: many
CDR3 protein: CASSLVGRGNTGELFF
CDR3 DNA: TGTGCCAGCAGCTTAGTAGGGAGGGGGAACACCGGGGAGCTGTTTTTT

D gene: .
V gene: TRBV7-6
J gene: TRBJ2-1
clone size: .
CDR3 protein: CASSSSFEWFF
CDR3 DNA: TGTGCCAGCAGCTCAAGCTTTGAGTGGTTCTTC

D gene: TRBD1
V gene: TRBV28
J gene: TRBJ2-1
clone size: many
CDR3 protein: CASSPRGLGNEQFF
CDR3 DNA: TGTGCCAGCAGTCCTAGGGGGCTTGGCAATGAGCAGTTCTTC